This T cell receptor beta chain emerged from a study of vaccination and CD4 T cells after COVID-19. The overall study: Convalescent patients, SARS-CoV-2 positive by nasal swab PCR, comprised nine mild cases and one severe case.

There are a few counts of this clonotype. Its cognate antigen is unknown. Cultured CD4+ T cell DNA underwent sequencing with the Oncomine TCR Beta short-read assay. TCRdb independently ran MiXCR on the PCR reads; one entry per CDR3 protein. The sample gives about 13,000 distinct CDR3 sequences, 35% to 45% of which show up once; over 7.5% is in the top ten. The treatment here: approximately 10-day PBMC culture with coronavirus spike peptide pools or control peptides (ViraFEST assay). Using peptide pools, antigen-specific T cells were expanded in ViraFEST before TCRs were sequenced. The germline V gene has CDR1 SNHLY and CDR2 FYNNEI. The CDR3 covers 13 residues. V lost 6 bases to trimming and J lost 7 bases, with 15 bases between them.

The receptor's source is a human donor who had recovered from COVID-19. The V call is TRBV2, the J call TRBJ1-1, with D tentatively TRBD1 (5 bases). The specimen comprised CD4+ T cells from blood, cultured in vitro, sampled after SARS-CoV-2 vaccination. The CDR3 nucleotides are TGTGCCAGCAGGAGGGACGGCCTAATTGAAGCTTTCTTT. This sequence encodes CASRRDGLIEAFF. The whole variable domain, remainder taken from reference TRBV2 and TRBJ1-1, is EPEVTQTPSHQVTQMGQEVILRCVPISNHLYFYWYRQILGQKVEFLVSFYNNEISEKSEIFDDQFSVERPDGSNFTLKIRSTKLEDSAMYFCASRRDGLIEAFFGQGTRLTVV.